Each of the 21 T cell receptor beta chains below was sequenced from the same sample in a study of T cells in Graves' hyperthyroidism and ophthalmopathy. What was amplified from RNA transcripts were TCR beta CDR3 regions. HTBI primers were employed in a first-round RT-PCR of the TCR CDR3. TCRdb re-called the multiplex PCR reads with MiXCR, one entry per CDR3 protein. The sample has about 250,000 distinct CDR3 sequences, about 20% seen once. The sample was blood. Source of these receptors: a man aged 25 to 45 with Graves' ophthalmopathy.

This clonotype was seen more than once but under ten times. As DNA, the CDR3 is TGCAGCGTACTAGCGGGAGTCGACAATGAGCAGTTCTTC. This sequence encodes CSVLAGVDNEQFF. The chain recombines TRBV20-1 with TRBJ2-1; 11 positions match TRBD2. This CDR3 contains 13 residues. CDR1 and CDR2 from the germline V gene are DFQATT and SNEGSKA (reference sequence).

The J gene is TRBJ2-2, the V gene TRBV3-1; D is possibly TRBD1 or TRBD2 (5 bases each). Deletions cut 0 bases from V and 4 bases from J, with 12 bases between. CDR1 and CDR2 from the germline V gene are LGHDT and YNNKEL (reference sequence). This CDR3 has 16 residues. The CDR3 sequence: CASSQDWGRITGELFF. Written as DNA, the CDR3 is TGTGCCAGCAGCCAAGATTGGGGACGGATCACCGGGGAGCTGTTTTTT.

V gene TRBV27 combines with J gene TRBJ2-7; D perhaps matches TRBD1 (5 bases). This CDR3 region has 13 residues. The V gene's germline CDR1 is MNHEY and CDR2 SMNVEV (reference sequence). Trimming took 9 bases from V and 0 from J, leaving 12 bases between them. The CDR3 nucleotides are TGTGCCAGGAAAAACAGGAGCTCCTACGAGCAGTACTTC. Amino acid sequence: CARKNRSSYEQYF.

The chain uses TRBV28 and TRBJ1-2, with D perhaps matching TRBD1 (5 bases). V dropped 6 bases and J dropped 4 bases, with 9 bases sitting between them. The CDR3 runs to 12 residues. CDR1 and CDR2 from the germline V gene are MDHEN and SYDVKM. CDR3 amino acids: CASRRDVYGYTF. As DNA, the CDR3 is TGTGCCAGCAGAAGGGACGTCTATGGCTACACCTTC.

Only a few counts were recorded for this clonotype. The chain recombines TRBV28 with TRBJ2-7, with TRBD1 as a possible D gene (5 bases). This CDR3 spans 12 amino acids. Deletions cut 5 bases from V and 7 bases from J, with 12 bases between. CDR1 is MDHEN and CDR2 is SYDVKM in the germline V gene. CDR3 DNA sequence: TGTGCCAGCAGTATCAGGGCCCGAGAGCAGTACTTC. Residues: CASSIRAREQYF.

The chain recombines TRBV19 with TRBJ2-5; TRBD2 might be the D (6 bases). V gave up 4 bases and J gave up 0 bases, with 15 bases separating them. The CDR3 is 16 amino acids. Germline V CDR1 and CDR2: LNHDA, SQIVND (reference sequence). CDR3 nucleotides: TGTGCCAGTAGTAAGGTAGCGGCCAAGTACCAAGAGACCCAGTACTTC. Translating gives CASSKVAAKYQETQYF. The whole variable domain, remainder taken from reference TRBV19 and TRBJ2-5, is DGGITQSPKYLFRKEGQNVTLSCEQNLNHDAMYWYRQDPGQGLRLIYYSQIVNDFQKGDIAEGYSVSREKKESFPLTVTSAQKNPTAFYLCASSKVAAKYQETQYFGPGTRLLVL.

This clonotype was seen many times. The chain links TRBV28 to TRBJ2-7; TRBD1 is a possible D gene (6 bases). Germline lookup yields CDR1 MDHEN and CDR2 SYDVKM. Deletions cut 10 bases from V and 6 bases from J, with 13 bases between. CDR3 length: 11 residues. CDR3 sequence (DNA): TGTGCCACCTTCAGGGGACCCGAGCAGTACTTC. It yields the protein CATFRGPEQYF.

This clonotype came up many times. This chain connects TRBV7-2 to TRBJ2-1; 8 positions agree with TRBD2. Germline CDR1 is SGHTA and CDR2 is FQGNSA. V gave up 11 bases and J gave up 4 bases; unmatched junction bases: 1. This CDR3 contains 11 residues. This chain's CDR3 is CAVAGYNEQFF. CDR3 nucleotides: TGTGCCGTAGCGGGGTACAATGAGCAGTTCTTC.

This clonotype was detected ten times or more. The chain carries TRBV20-1 and TRBJ2-7; D perhaps matches TRBD1 (6 bases). The V and J ends lost 3 bases and 4 bases respectively, with 7 bases between them. Germline assignment: CDR1 DFQATT and CDR2 SNEGSKA (reference sequence). There are 11 residues in the CDR3. The CDR3 region is CSASTGYEQYF. As DNA, the CDR3 is TGCAGTGCTAGCACAGGGTACGAGCAGTACTTC.

This clonotype occurred a few times. This sequence joins TRBV12-3 or TRBV12-4 and TRBJ2-1; 7 bases agree with TRBD1. This CDR3 region has 18 residues. V gave up 6 bases and J gave up 4 bases; unmatched junction bases: 18. The CDR3 sequence: CASSTRTGLYEVYNEQFF. The CDR3, as DNA: TGTGCCAGCAGCACCCGGACAGGATTGTATGAAGTTTACAATGAGCAGTTCTTC.

Only a few counts were recorded for this clonotype. This chain joins TRBV14 and TRBJ2-7; maybe TRBD2 (5 bases). The CDR3 has 13 amino acids. Trimming took 6 bases from V and 2 from J, leaving 11 bases between them. Germline V gene data show CDR1 as SGHDN and CDR2 as FVKESK. The CDR3 DNA follows: TGTGCCAGCAGACTAGGATCGACCTACGAGCAGTACTTC. As protein: CASRLGSTYEQYF.

The J gene is TRBJ2-2, the V gene TRBV30; D unclear. Germline CDR1 is GTSNPN and CDR2 is SVGIG (reference sequence). Trimming removed 3 bases at V and 2 bases at J, with 7 bases between. CDR3 size: 13 residues. The CDR3 is CAWRGINTGELFF. In DNA, the CDR3 is TGTGCCTGGAGAGGAATCAACACCGGGGAGCTGTTTTTT.

A few counts support this clonotype. V is TRBV5-1 and J is TRBJ2-7; 7 bases map to TRBD1. Germline V gene data show CDR1 as SGHRS and CDR2 as YFSETQ. J lost 4 bases, V lost 3 bases, and 7 bases had no gene match. This CDR3 is built from 14 residues. CDR3: CASSYRGSGYEQYF. CDR3 bases: TGCGCCAGCAGCTACAGGGGCAGCGGATACGAGCAGTACTTC.

This rearrangement joins TRBV20-1 to TRBJ2-7; 8 nucleotides agree with TRBD1. The CDR3 runs 15 residues. Germline CDR1 reads DFQATT; CDR2 reads SNEGSKA (reference sequence). V lost 2 bases and J lost 3; bases outside the gene matches: 9. The CDR3 DNA reads as TGCAGTGCTAGACCCGACAGGGGCCGGTACTACGAGCAGTACTTC. This encodes CSARPDRGRYYEQYF.

The table lists this clonotype with many counts. The chain employs TRBV10-3 and TRBJ2-7; 10 bases map to TRBD2. The CDR3 covers 17 residues. CDR1 and CDR2 from the germline V gene are ENHRY and SYGVKD. V shed 4 bases, J shed 2 bases, and the junction held 11 bases outside the gene matches. For the CDR3, the DNA is TGTGCCATCAGTGGGGAGTGGAGGACTAGCGGCACCTACGAGCAGTACTTC. This gives the protein CAISGEWRTSGTYEQYF.

The genes are TRBV19 and TRBJ2-2; D is undetermined. Germline V lookup: CDR1 LNHDA, CDR2 SQIVND (reference sequence). Trimming took 5 bases from V and 6 from J, leaving 13 bases between them. The CDR3 spans 14 residues. CDR3 bases: TGTGCCAGTAGTTCTGGTCGGAGCCCCGGGGAGCTGTTTTTT. Translating gives CASSSGRSPGELFF.

This clonotype was counted only a few times. The chain recombines TRBV29-1 with TRBJ2-7; TRBD1 might be the D (8 bases). Germline V gene sequence: CDR1 SQVTM, CDR2 ANQGSEA. The V end lost 8 bases, the J end lost 5 bases, and 19 bases lay between the germline ends. The CDR3 consists of 13 residues. The CDR3 protein is CSINGQGLHEQYF. The CDR3 DNA reads TGCAGCATCAATGGACAGGGACTACACGAGCAGTACTTC.

The sample holds many counts of this clonotype. The chain carries TRBV9 and TRBJ1-1, with unresolved D. The CDR3 is made up of 14 amino acids. Germline V CDR1 and CDR2: SGDLS, YYNGEE. V shed 3 bases and J shed 5 bases, with 14 bases lying between them. Here the CDR3 DNA reads TGTGCCAGCAGCGACGGAGATCGGGGAACTGAAGCTTTCTTT. Translated, it gives CASSDGDRGTEAFF.

The gene calls are TRBV6-1 and TRBJ2-7, with D tentatively TRBD2 (5 bases). Germline V gives CDR1 MNHNS, CDR2 SASEGT. The CDR3 is made up of 13 amino acids. V shed 6 bases and J shed 8 bases, with 17 bases lying between them. The CDR3 spells CASSLESGNKQYF. The CDR3 region has the DNA TGTGCCAGCAGCTTAGAGTCGGGGAACAAGCAGTACTTC.

The chain couples TRBV9 to TRBJ2-3, with D perhaps matching TRBD2 (5 bases). The germline CDR1 and CDR2 sequences are SGDLS and YYNGEE. The CDR3 has 12 amino acids. The ends were cut back, 4 bases at V and 6 bases at J, with 9 bases in the middle. CDR3 in amino acids: CASSQGLDTQYF. In DNA, the CDR3 is TGTGCCAGCAGCCAAGGACTGGATACGCAGTATTTT.

This clonotype appeared many times. V usage is TRBV11-3 and J usage is TRBJ2-1; unclear D gene. The CDR3 contains 13 residues. Trimming pared 3 bases from V and 10 bases from J, leaving 13 bases between. The germline CDR1 and CDR2 sequences are SGHNT and YENEEA. In DNA, the CDR3 is TGTGCCAGCAGCTTGCTACTCGAAGTGGAGCAGTTCTTC. Protein product: CASSLLLEVEQFF.